The sequence of this T cell receptor (beta chain) was determined in a study of CD8+ T cells in alopecia areata. Study-wide context: Dosing spanned 6 to 18 months on tofacitinib, then 6 months off drug.

The length of the CDR3 is 13 residues. V was clipped by 2 bases and J by 4 bases, with 12 bases between them. The germline gives CDR1 SQVTM, CDR2 ANQGSEA. It was from alopecia areata patients that lesional scalp punch biopsies and peripheral blood were collected. CD4+ and CD8+ T cells were sorted from PBMCs. The authors extracted RNA and reverse transcribed it into cDNA as the sequencing template. The repertoire was sequenced with immunoSEQ multiplex PCR; TCRdb's copy has only in-frame clones and lacks some. The data hold some 150,000 clones, with about 51% observed a single time. The study, taken as a whole, reports: Higher clonality was seen in lesional scalp than in normal scalp, especially in alopecia totalis/universalis.

In regard to this clone: The target antigen is unknown. Other DNA sequences in the sample encode the same CDR3.

The clonotype was recovered from a human donor with alopecia areata. The genes are TRBV29-1 and TRBJ2-7; the D is unclear. Sequencing used CD8+ T cells sorted from blood, obtained at week 0. CDR3 sequence: CSVEWEVGYEQYF. Here the CDR3 DNA reads TGCAGCGTTGAATGGGAAGTAGGTTACGAGCAGTACTTC.